The 28 T cell receptor beta chains in this list originate from one sample, sequenced in a study of cytomegalovirus exposure and HLA in healthy donors (dated by TCRdb to the late 2010s). Libraries were prepared through the immunoSEQ multiplex PCR assay. A mixture of 60 forward primers for TCR Vbeta segments and 13 reverse primers for TCR Jbeta segments was used in the multiplex PCR. Held by TCRdb, this immuneACCESS table contains in-frame sequences only and omits some clones. Under half of the omission traces to an unresolved V gene where checked; the cause of the rest is unknown. A total of 130,000 or so clones appear in this sample, roughly 74% of them only once. Jointly, the top ten make up approximately 6.3% of the sample. The sequenced sample was PBMCs. Source of these receptors: a middle-aged man in good health and CMV-seropositive.

The chain combines TRBV28 with TRBJ2-4, with 7 bases lining up with TRBD1. This CDR3 comprises 16 residues. J was trimmed by 0 bases and V by 6 bases; bases with no gene match: 8. Looked up from germline, CDR1 is MDHEN and CDR2 is SYDVKM. CDR3 coding DNA: TGTGCCAGCAGCACGGGACAGCGGCTAGCCAAAAACATTCAGTACTTC. It yields the protein CASSTGQRLAKNIQYF.

This clone has only a few counts. The chain is built from TRBV5-1 and TRBJ1-3; D possibly corresponds to TRBD1 (5 bases). V was trimmed by 0 bases and J by 0 bases, leaving 10 bases between them. The CDR3 covers 16 residues. From germline, CDR1 is SGHRS and CDR2 YFSETQ. The CDR3 DNA is TGCGCCAGCAGCTTGGTGCGCAGGGACTCTGGAAACACCATATATTTT. Its protein is CASSLVRRDSGNTIYF.

The chain links TRBV5-1 to TRBJ2-5; perhaps D is TRBD1 or TRBD2 (5 bases each). The DNA end is a closer match to TRBJ2-7, so the J assignment may be wrong. The CDR3 loop spans 13 amino acids. Germline CDR1 reads SGHRS; CDR2 reads YFSETQ. The CDR3 spells CASSPLGDYEQYF. The CDR3 bases are TGCGCCAGCAGCCCACTGGGGGACTACGAGCAGTACTTC.

The genes are TRBV18 and TRBJ2-7; TRBD1 matches at 9 bases. Looked up from germline, CDR1 is KGHSH and CDR2 is LQKENI. CDR3 length: 15 residues. V lost 0 bases, J lost 7 bases, and 7 bases stayed unmatched. CDR3: CASSPPTGGRWEQYF. The CDR3 DNA sequence: TGTGCCAGCTCACCACCGACAGGGGGTCGATGGGAGCAGTACTTC.

The V and J genes are TRBV10-2 and TRBJ2-3; D gene uncertain. Trimming left V 2 bases short and J 2 bases short, with 14 bases between. The germline V gene encodes CDR1 WSHSY and CDR2 SAAADI. CDR3 length: 16 amino acids. CDR3 nucleotides: TGCGCCAGCAGTGAGGGCTTCTCAAAACACACAGATACGCAGTATTTT. Protein sequence: CASSEGFSKHTDTQYF.

J is TRBJ2-7 and V is TRBV27, with D possibly being TRBD2 (6 bases). CDR1 and CDR2 from the germline V gene are MNHEY and SMNVEV (reference sequence). The CDR3 contains 14 residues. V lost 0 bases to trimming and J lost 4 bases, with 10 bases between them. CDR3 amino acids: CASSLSFRGYEQYF. DNA for the CDR3: TGTGCCAGCAGTTTATCGTTCCGGGGGTACGAGCAGTACTTC.

The chain employs TRBV19 and TRBJ2-7, with TRBD2 as a possible D gene (7 bases). The V gene's germline CDR1 is LNHDA and CDR2 SQIVND (reference sequence). Trimming took 8 bases from V and 2 from J, leaving 16 bases between them. The CDR3 is 14 amino acids. The CDR3 sequence: CASSTGRAAYEQYF. The CDR3 DNA is TGTGCCAGTTCCACAGGGAGGGCAGCCTACGAGCAGTACTTC.

Written as DNA, the CDR3 is TGTGCCAGCAGCTCCAGGGGGGTCCGTACAGATACGCAGTATTTT. As protein: CASSSRGVRTDTQYF. V is TRBV5-4 and J is TRBJ2-3; the D gene is possibly TRBD1 (7 bases). The V end was cut by 3 bases, the J end by 3 bases, with 14 bases between. CDR3 size: 15 residues. Per germline, CDR1 SGHNT and CDR2 YYREEE (reference sequence).

The chain links TRBV15 to TRBJ2-7; 11 bases map to TRBD1. V was clipped by 1 base and J by 4 bases; unmatched bases: 6. Germline lookup yields CDR1 LNHNV and CDR2 YYDKDF (reference sequence). CDR3 length: 16 amino acids. CDR3 nucleotide sequence: TGTGCCACCAGCAGAGGTGGGGACAGGGGGTCGTACGAGCAGTACTTC. It is translated as CATSRGGDRGSYEQYF.

CDR3 nucleotide sequence: TGTGCCAGCAGCTTAGAACAGGGTTACGAGCAGTACTTC. Protein sequence: CASSLEQGYEQYF. This sequence joins TRBV5-4 and TRBJ2-7; the D gene is possibly TRBD1 (6 bases). The CDR3 is made up of 13 amino acids. Germline CDR1 reads SGHNT; CDR2 reads YYREEE (reference sequence). V gave up 2 bases and J gave up 4 bases, with 10 bases separating them.

The chain joins TRBV19 to TRBJ2-2, with D perhaps TRBD1 (5 bases). V lost 2 bases, J lost 2 bases, and 15 bases lay in between. The germline V gene encodes CDR1 LNHDA and CDR2 SQIVND (reference sequence). There are 17 residues in the CDR3. CDR3 in DNA: TGTGCCAGTAGTATACTTGGGGCCGTGTATAACACCGGGGAGCTGTTTTTT. This translates into CASSILGAVYNTGELFF.

The chain carries TRBV4-1 and TRBJ1-5; D is possibly TRBD1 (6 bases). CDR1 is MGHRA, CDR2 YSYEKL, per germline. With 5 bases removed from V and 11 bases from J, the gap between germline ends came to 22 bases. The CDR3 consists of 15 residues. The CDR3 reads CASSSEGRSQGTQHF. The CDR3, as DNA: TGCGCCAGCAGCTCCGAGGGTAGGTCCCAGGGGACCCAGCATTTT.

The chain combines TRBV14 with TRBJ1-1; D possibly corresponds to TRBD1 (5 bases). Trimming cost V 4 bases and J 1 base, with 13 bases left between them. Germline V CDR1 and CDR2: SGHDN, FVKESK. This CDR3 region has 15 residues. DNA of the CDR3: TGTGCCAGCAGCCGGGGACTGCAAGAGAACACTGAAGCTTTCTTT. It yields the protein CASSRGLQENTEAFF. Based on the CDR3 plus reference TRBV14 and TRBJ1-1, the full variable domain is EAGVTQFPSHSVIEKGQTVTLRCDPISGHDNLYWYRRVMGKEIKFLLHFVKESKQDESGMPNNRFLAERTGGTYSTLKVQPAELEDSGVYFCASSRGLQENTEAFFGQGTRLTVV.

A few counts support this clone. The chain combines TRBV11-3 with TRBJ1-1; maybe TRBD1 (5 bases). The germline CDR1 and CDR2 sequences are SGHNT and YENEEA. The V and J ends lost 3 bases and 5 bases respectively, with 10 bases between them. The CDR3 runs 13 residues. CDR3 amino acids: CASSFSTGTEAFF. CDR3 coding DNA: TGTGCCAGCAGCTTCTCTACAGGTACTGAAGCTTTCTTT.

J is TRBJ2-5 and V is TRBV6-1, with D tentatively TRBD1 (5 bases). The CDR3 runs to 14 residues. Germline V gene sequence: CDR1 MNHNS, CDR2 SASEGT. The V end was cut by 7 bases, the J end by 3 bases, with 15 bases between. CDR3 DNA: TGTGCCAGCACCGAACCCCCCAGGGAAGAGACCCAGTACTTC. Amino acid sequence: CASTEPPREETQYF.

There are a few counts of this clone. The rearrangement joins TRBV5-1 to TRBJ2-3, with 12 nucleotides matching TRBD2. The germline CDR1 and CDR2 sequences are SGHRS and YFSETQ. Unmatched junction bases numbered 8, after V lost 4 bases and J lost 5 bases. The CDR3 has 16 residues. The CDR3 DNA reads TGCGCCAGCAGCCTAGGACTAGCGGGATTAGGAGATACGCAGTATTTT. This gives the protein CASSLGLAGLGDTQYF.

The chain uses TRBV27 and TRBJ2-1, with 9 positions matching TRBD2. Germline V lookup: CDR1 MNHEY, CDR2 SMNVEV (reference sequence). This CDR3 has 15 residues. Losses at the gene ends were 6 bases for V and 4 bases for J; bases not matched to a gene: 7. CDR3 coding DNA: TGTGCCAGCAGAAGCCTAGCGGGGTATTACAATGAGCAGTTCTTC. Residues: CASRSLAGYYNEQFF.

This sequence joins TRBV7-6 and TRBJ1-4; the D gene is possibly TRBD1 (6 bases). Germline V CDR1 and CDR2: SGHVS, FNYEAQ. V lost 5 bases and J 0 bases, leaving 13 bases between the germline ends. CDR3 length equals 16 residues. DNA for the CDR3: TGTGCCAGCAGCCGCGGCAGGGGCGCAACTAATGAAAAACTGTTTTTT. It specifies CASSRGRGATNEKLFF.

A single count supports this clone. The gene calls are TRBV5-1 and TRBJ2-5, with TRBD1 matching over 8 bases. Trimming took 4 bases from V and 6 from J; bases not matched to a gene: 8. In germline, CDR1 is SGHRS, CDR2 YFSETQ. CDR3 length: 14 residues. The CDR3 DNA sequence: TGCGCCAGCAGCGATCTGGACAGGGCTAAGACCCAGTACTTC. Amino acids: CASSDLDRAKTQYF.

J is TRBJ2-3 and V is TRBV7-2, with D perhaps matching TRBD2 (5 bases). Per germline, CDR1 SGHTA and CDR2 FQGNSA. V lost 0 bases, J lost 6 bases, and 13 bases lay in between. The CDR3 sequence is 15 residues long. The CDR3 loop reads CASSLAPASGDTQYF. CDR3 nucleotide sequence: TGTGCCAGCAGCTTAGCCCCCGCTTCGGGGGATACGCAGTATTTT.

This chain links TRBV21-1 with TRBJ2-2; no DNA check was done on the table's D call, TRBD2. TRBV21-1 is marked as a pseudogene. CDR3 length: 17 amino acids. The CDR3 sequence is CASSKAPSGMNTGELFF. The CDR3 DNA reads as TGTGCCAGCAGCAAAGCGCCCAGCGGGATGAACACCGGGGAGCTGTTTTTT.

V and J are TRBV5-1 and TRBJ2-5, with 14 bases lining up with TRBD2. This CDR3 has 16 amino acids. The germline gives CDR1 SGHRS, CDR2 YFSETQ. With V trimmed by 4 bases and J by 1 base, 3 bases remained unmatched. The CDR3 DNA follows: TGCGCCAGCAGCGTCGGACTAGCGGGAGGCCAAGAGACCCAGTACTTC. Encoded protein: CASSVGLAGGQETQYF.

The CDR3 spells CASSVTDSNQPQHF. CDR3 DNA: TGTGCCAGCAGCGTAACAGATAGCAATCAGCCCCAGCATTTT. The chain joins TRBV6-6 to TRBJ1-5; D is unresolved. Looked up from germline, CDR1 is MNHNY and CDR2 is SVGAGI (reference sequence). Between the trimmed V and J ends, which lost 6 bases and 0 bases, there was a span of 9 bases. The CDR3 covers 14 residues.

This clone showed up just a few times. This chain connects TRBV7-9 to TRBJ2-1, with 10 bases identical to TRBD2. Germline loops: CDR1 SEHNR, CDR2 FQNEAQ (reference sequence). Trimming at V came to 5 bases and at J to 8 bases, leaving 6 bases not matched to a gene. This CDR3 is built from 14 residues. CDR3 protein: CASSLGTSVDEQFF. For the CDR3, the DNA is TGTGCCAGCAGCCTAGGGACTAGCGTTGATGAGCAGTTCTTC.

In DNA form, the CDR3 reads TGTGCCAGTGCCCTGCGGGGGTGGGGGAACACTGAAGCTTTCTTT. It is translated as CASALRGWGNTEAFF. The V and J genes are TRBV19 and TRBJ1-1; possible D gene TRBD1, 5 bases. Germline CDR1 LNHDA, CDR2 SQIVND (reference sequence). The germline V and J ends were trimmed by 8 bases and 1 base, with 17 bases remaining between them. This CDR3 contains 15 residues.

V and J are TRBV7-8 and TRBJ2-5; 11 bases line up with TRBD2. The CDR3 runs 18 residues. The V gene end was trimmed by 6 bases and the J gene end by 2 bases; junction bases not matched to a gene: 14. Germline loops: CDR1 SGHVS, CDR2 FQNEAQ. The CDR3 loop reads CASRTGPTSGGRQETQYF. CDR3 DNA: TGTGCCAGCAGGACGGGCCCTACTAGCGGGGGACGGCAAGAGACCCAGTACTTC.

The rearrangement uses TRBV4-1 and TRBJ1-5; the match to TRBD1 covers 7 bases. CDR3 length equals 18 residues. The V segment lost 3 bases and the J segment 4 bases; nucleotides outside the gene matches: 15. The germline V gene has CDR1 MGHRA and CDR2 YSYEKL. The CDR3, as DNA: TGCGCCAGCAGCCACGAACCACTCAAGGACAGGATGAATCAGCCCCAGCATTTT. Encoded protein: CASSHEPLKDRMNQPQHF.

The gene calls are TRBV19 and TRBJ2-7; 7 nucleotides agree with TRBD1. The V segment lost 4 bases and the J segment 0 bases; nucleotides outside the gene matches: 6. Germline lookup yields CDR1 LNHDA and CDR2 SQIVND (reference sequence). The CDR3 is 15 amino acids. The CDR3 region is CASSTPGGSSYEQYF. The CDR3 coding sequence is TGTGCCAGTAGTACCCCAGGGGGAAGCTCCTACGAGCAGTACTTC.